One sample yielded the 12 T cell receptor beta chains listed below, sequenced in a study of T cell responses to AZD1222 COVID-19 vaccine. TCRdb keeps only in-frame clones here, not all; method: immunoSEQ multiplex PCR. The data contain roughly 200,000 clones, over 85% of them singletons. The source material was peripheral blood, sampled 28 days after the second dose of the MenACWY control vaccine. The receptor source for this set is an adult who received the MenACWY meningococcal vaccine as a control.

This chain connects TRBV6-5 to TRBJ2-1, with TRBD2 matching over 11 bases. The CDR3 covers 15 residues. Germline V gene data show CDR1 as MNHEY and CDR2 as SVGAGI. The V segment lost 4 bases and the J segment 4 bases; nucleotides outside the gene matches: 3. CDR3 sequence (DNA): TGTGCCAGCAGTTTGACTAGCGGGGTATACAATGAGCAGTTCTTC. It yields the protein CASSLTSGVYNEQFF.

This chain joins TRBV12-3 or TRBV12-4 and TRBJ1-2, with TRBD1 identical over 7 bases. The trim removed 5 bases at V and 8 bases at J, leaving 8 bases unmatched. The CDR3 loop spans 13 amino acids. The CDR3, as DNA: TGTGCCAGCAGTGCAACGCACAGGGGAGGCTACACCTTC. The encoded protein is CASSATHRGGYTF.

V usage is TRBV30 and J usage is TRBJ1-6; maybe TRBD1 (6 bases). This CDR3 region has 12 residues. Trimming removed 3 bases from V and 12 bases from J, with 12 bases in between. Per the germline V gene, CDR1 is GTSNPN and CDR2 is SVGIG (reference sequence). This chain's CDR3 is CAWRNRVGPLHF. Here the CDR3 DNA reads TGTGCCTGGAGAAACAGGGTTGGACCCCTCCACTTT.

This chain connects TRBV18 to TRBJ1-2; D call uncertain. The CDR3 covers 13 residues. The ends were cut back, 1 base at V and 4 bases at J, with 7 bases in the middle. Germline lookup yields CDR1 KGHSH and CDR2 LQKENI. CDR3 protein: CASSPQAGYGYTF. The CDR3 DNA sequence: TGTGCCAGCTCACCACAGGCAGGCTATGGCTACACCTTC.

This clone was seen once. Distinct nucleotide sequences in the sample also encode this CDR3. This chain links TRBV5-1 with TRBJ2-5; no reliable D call. The CDR3 covers 12 residues. Germline V gene lookup returns CDR1 SGHRS and CDR2 YFSETQ. Trimming stripped 4 bases from V and 0 bases from J, with 4 bases between. The DNA for the CDR3 is TGCGCCAGCAGCCTGGACCAAGAGACCCAGTACTTC. Translation: CASSLDQETQYF.

V usage is TRBV5-5 and J usage is TRBJ1-1; D is uncertain. Looked up from germline, CDR1 is SGHKS and CDR2 is YYEKEE (reference sequence). The V and J ends lost 0 bases and 0 bases respectively, with 6 bases between them. The CDR3 extends over 14 amino acids. CDR3 in DNA: TGTGCCAGCAGCTTGGCACCGCTGAACACTGAAGCTTTCTTT. Translating gives CASSLAPLNTEAFF.

The chain links TRBV2 to TRBJ2-7; TRBD2 matches 8 bases. Germline assignment: CDR1 SNHLY and CDR2 FYNNEI. CDR3 size: 12 residues. After removal of 5 bases from V and 3 bases from J, the junction contained 0 bases not matched to a gene. In DNA form, the CDR3 reads TGTGCCAGCAGTCGGGGGGGCTACGAGCAGTACTTC. Translating it yields CASSRGGYEQYF.

The chain uses TRBV19 and TRBJ2-1, with D perhaps TRBD2 (6 bases). The CDR3 totals 15 residues. With 6 bases removed from V and 7 bases from J, the gap between germline ends came to 19 bases. Per germline, CDR1 LNHDA and CDR2 SQIVND (reference sequence). The CDR3, as DNA: TGTGCCAGTAGCTTAGCGGCGGGTCCGGGGAATGAGCAGTTCTTC. Amino acids: CASSLAAGPGNEQFF.

The sample holds one count of this clone. The chain has TRBV25-1 and TRBJ1-1; 7 bases match TRBD1. Trimming cost V 5 bases and J 4 bases; bases outside gene matches: 4. CDR1 MGHDK and CDR2 SYGVNS come from the germline V gene. The CDR3 totals 13 residues. CDR3 DNA: TGTGCCAGCAGTCAGACAGGGTTCACTGAAGCTTTCTTT. Translating gives CASSQTGFTEAFF.

The chain recombines TRBV5-1 with TRBJ2-3, with D hard to call. The CDR3 is 14 residues long. CDR1 is SGHRS, CDR2 YFSETQ, per germline. V was cut by 4 bases and J by 0 bases, with 9 bases left in between. This chain's CDR3 is CASSGVTSTDTQYF. The CDR3 coding sequence is TGCGCCAGCAGCGGGGTGACTAGCACAGATACGCAGTATTTT. Combining the CDR3 with reference TRBV5-1 and TRBJ2-3 gives the whole variable domain KAGVTQTPRYLIKTRGQQVTLSCSPISGHRSVSWYQQTPGQGLQFLFEYFSETQRNKGNFPGRFSGRQFSNSRSEMNVSTLELGDSALYLCASSGVTSTDTQYFGPGTRLTVL.

The chain carries TRBV9 and TRBJ2-2; no clear D. Trimming took 6 bases from V and 1 from J, leaving 7 bases between them. This CDR3 comprises 13 residues. The germline V gene has CDR1 SGDLS and CDR2 YYNGEE. The CDR3 sequence: CASTRENTGELFF. The CDR3 DNA reads as TGTGCCAGCACAAGGGAGAACACCGGGGAGCTGTTTTTT.

V gene TRBV18 combines with J gene TRBJ2-7; tentatively, D is TRBD1 (5 bases). The CDR3 is 16 amino acids. CDR1 is KGHSH, CDR2 LQKENI, per germline. Trimming stripped 3 bases from V and 5 bases from J, with 20 bases between. In DNA form, the CDR3 reads TGTGCCAGCTCACCCATCGTCAGCAGGGAAGGCAACGAGCAGTACTTC. Its translation: CASSPIVSREGNEQYF. Full variable domain (rest looked up from reference TRBV18 and TRBJ2-7): NAGVMQNPRHLVRRRGQEARLRCSPMKGHSHVYWYRQLPEEGLKFMVYLQKENIIDESGMPKERFSAEFPKEGPSILRIQQVVRGDSAAYFCASSPIVSREGNEQYFGPGTRLTVT.